One and the same sample provided the 26 T cell receptor beta chains below, sequenced in a study of T cells in women clearing cervical HPV infection. Libraries were prepared by immunoSEQ multiplex PCR; TCRdb keeps only in-frame clonotypes and omits some of them. This sample's clone table lists about 32,000 clones. Sequencing was performed on blood buffy coat. The receptors come from a woman aged 18 to 75 with a cervical HPV16 infection that either progressed to CIN3+ or cleared (not recorded which).

In regard to this clone: Sequencing ends 3 residues short of the CDR3 end; the germline J gene provides the rest. The J gene is TRBJ2-3, the V gene TRBV27; TRBD2 matches 10 bases. CDR1 MNHEY and CDR2 SMNVEV come from the germline V gene (reference sequence). The junction had 7 bases not matched to a gene; V was cut back by 2 bases and J by 5 bases. The CDR3 extends over 16 amino acids. CDR3: CASSLTSGGAGDTQYF. The part of the CDR3 DNA that was read is TGTGCCAGCAGTTTAACGAGCGGGGGGGCGGGAGATACG.

To note about this clone: The CDR3 goes on 3 residues after the read ends, and that part is filled in from the germline J gene. This chain joins TRBV10-3 and TRBJ1-3; TRBD1 matches at 7 bases. Germline V gives CDR1 ENHRY, CDR2 SYGVKD. V trimming: 5 bases; J trimming: 1 base; junction bases outside the gene matches: 5. The CDR3 has 15 amino acids. CDR3 loop: CAISRDSISGNTIYF. The sequenced part of the CDR3 DNA is TGTGCCATCAGTCGGGACAGTATTTCTGGAAACACC.

Of note for this clone: Coverage ceases 3 residues before the CDR3 finishes, and the germline J gene fills in the end. The genes are TRBV19 and TRBJ2-4; 8 bases are shared with TRBD1. The CDR3 is made up of 14 amino acids. Germline CDR1 is LNHDA and CDR2 is SQIVND (reference sequence). V lost 4 bases, J lost 5 bases, and 4 bases stayed unmatched. The CDR3 bases that were read are TGTGCCAGTAGTAGGGACAGGACTCAAAACATT. Translation gives CASSRDRTQNI. The entire CDR3 protein is CASSRDRTQNIQYF.

On this clone: The read falls 3 residues short of the CDR3 end, and the missing part is taken from the germline J gene. The V call is TRBV6-7, the J call TRBJ2-5, with 8 bases lining up with TRBD2. TRBV6-7 is recorded as an ORF, its role being uncertain. The junction had 14 bases not matched to a gene; V was cut back by 7 bases and J by 7 bases. The CDR3 length is 15 residues. The CDR3 is CASMESGGHQATQYF. The sequenced part of the CDR3 DNA is TGTGCCAGCATGGAAAGCGGGGGACACCAGGCGACC.

On this clone itself: The read is 3 residues too short to cover the CDR3 end, so that end is filled in from the germline J gene. The chain combines TRBV7-2 with TRBJ2-1; 10 bases fit TRBD1. CDR1 and CDR2 from the germline V gene are SGHTA and FQGNSA. With V trimmed by 5 bases and J by 8 bases, 9 bases remained unmatched. CDR3 length equals 15 residues. The part of the CDR3 DNA that was read is TGTGCCAGCAGCACACGTAGACAGGGGGCCCATGAG. This codes for CASSTRRQGAHE. Given in full, the CDR3 is CASSTRRQGAHEQFF.

About this clone: The read falls 3 residues short of the CDR3 end, and the missing part is taken from the germline J gene. The gene calls are TRBV7-9 and TRBJ2-5, with no clear D. The V gene's germline CDR1 is SEHNR and CDR2 FQNEAQ (reference sequence). V gave up 2 bases and J gave up 0 bases, with 7 bases separating them. This CDR3 spans 14 amino acids. CDR3 bases read: TGTGCCAGCAGCTTAATAACGGACCAAGAGACC. It encodes CASSLITDQET. The whole CDR3 is CASSLITDQETQYF.

A remark on this clone: The read ends 3 residues early relative to the CDR3; the germline J gene fills the gap. The rearrangement uses TRBV7-8 and TRBJ2-2, with 16 bases aligning to TRBD2. V lost 5 bases and J lost 5; bases outside the gene matches: 8. The CDR3 runs 18 residues. CDR1 and CDR2 (germline): SGHVS, FQNEAQ. The covered CDR3 bases are TGTGCCAGCAGCAAAACGGGACTAGCGGGGGGGCGTACCGGGGAG. It specifies CASSKTGLAGGRTGE. The full CDR3 is CASSKTGLAGGRTGELFF.

Comments on this clone: The read ends 3 residues shy of where the CDR3 ends; the end is completed using the germline J gene. The chain couples TRBV11-2 to TRBJ2-7; D possibly corresponds to TRBD2 (5 bases). CDR1 SGHAT and CDR2 FQNNGV come from the germline V gene. The CDR3 is made up of 14 amino acids. The germline V and J ends were trimmed by 0 bases and 5 bases, with 11 bases remaining between them. CDR3 sequence: CASSLETRSDEQYF. CDR3 DNA, as far as it was read: TGTGCCAGCAGCTTAGAAACTAGATCAGACGAG.

For this clone: The CDR3 end lies 3 residues beyond the end of the read and is filled in from the germline J gene. The chain joins TRBV12-3 or TRBV12-4 to TRBJ2-5, with D maybe TRBD2 (5 bases). The V end was cut by 4 bases, the J end by 4 bases, with 10 bases between. The CDR3 runs 13 residues. Partial CDR3 DNA: TGTGCCAGCAGTTCCCGGGGAGCAGAGACC. Its translation: CASSSRGAET. The full-length CDR3 reads as CASSSRGAETQYF.

As for this clone: The CDR3 extends 3 residues past the end of the read, so its final part is completed from the germline J gene. The chain has TRBV5-1 and TRBJ2-6, with unresolved D. The V end lost 0 bases, the J end lost 0 bases, and 4 bases lay between the germline ends. From germline, CDR1 is SGHRS and CDR2 YFSETQ. CDR3 length: 15 amino acids. The CDR3 loop reads CASSLVHSGANVLTF. The CDR3 DNA, read in part, is TGCGCCAGCAGCTTGGTCCACTCTGGGGCCAACGTC.

With respect to this clone: With the read ending 3 residues before the CDR3 end, the germline J gene is used to fill in that end. The V and J genes are TRBV11-2 and TRBJ1-3, with D possibly being TRBD1 (6 bases). This CDR3 has 15 amino acids. The V end was cut by 5 bases, the J end by 3 bases, with 14 bases between. Germline CDR1 and CDR2: SGHAT and FQNNGV. The CDR3 sequence: CASSPNRVGGNTIYF. The sequenced part of the CDR3 DNA is TGTGCCAGCAGCCCAAACAGGGTTGGTGGAAACACC.

On this clone itself: The sequenced fragment ends 3 residues before the CDR3 boundary, so the rest is inferred from the germline J gene. The J gene is TRBJ1-1, the V gene TRBV6-1, with 10 bases identical to TRBD1. The germline V gene encodes CDR1 MNHNS and CDR2 SASEGT. The CDR3 is made up of 14 amino acids. This CDR3 is CASSDRGQGNEAFF. The CDR3 DNA, read in part, is TGTGCCAGCAGTGACCGGGGACAGGGGAACGAA.

As concerns this clone: The read is 3 residues too short to cover the CDR3 end, so that end is filled in from the germline J gene. The chain carries TRBV20-1 and TRBJ2-5; a weak D match, TRBD2 (5 bases). Germline CDR1 reads DFQATT; CDR2 reads SNEGSKA (reference sequence). The length of the CDR3 is 13 residues. Trimming removed 5 bases at V and 3 bases at J, with 13 bases between. The CDR3 is CSAYRGLEETQYF. The DNA read from the CDR3 is TGCAGTGCTTATCGGGGTCTCGAAGAGACC.

Incomplete CDR3 DNA: TGTGCCAGCAGCTTGGACAGAGACACTGAA. This codes for CASSLDRDTE. The entire CDR3 protein reads CASSLDRDTEAFF. The J gene is TRBJ1-1, the V gene TRBV11-2; D may be TRBD1 (6 bases). The CDR3 extends 3 residues past the end of the read, so its final part is completed from the germline J gene. Germline-derived CDR1 and CDR2 are SGHAT and FQNNGV. Trimming took off 3 bases at V and 3 bases at J, with 8 bases between the two ends. CDR3 length equals 13 residues.

Turning to this clone: The CDR3 is cut off 3 residues early in the read; its end comes from the germline J gene. The chain joins TRBV11-2 to TRBJ2-3, with 7 bases identical to TRBD1. The V segment lost 4 bases and the J segment 4 bases; nucleotides outside the gene matches: 2. CDR1 is SGHAT, CDR2 FQNNGV, per germline. CDR3 length: 13 residues. CDR3 bases read: TGTGCCAGCAGCTCCGACAGGGCAGATACG. The encoded protein is CASSSDRADT. The full CDR3 protein is CASSSDRADTQYF.

Of note for this clone: The DNA ends 3 residues before the CDR3 does, and the rest of the CDR3 is filled in from the germline J gene. This chain uses TRBV11-2 with TRBJ1-3; 8 nucleotides match TRBD1. The CDR3 sequence is 13 residues long. Germline V gene sequence: CDR1 SGHAT, CDR2 FQNNGV. J gave up 8 bases and V 4 bases, and 4 bases lay outside the gene matches. This CDR3 reads CASSSQGADTIYF. CDR3 DNA (partial): TGTGCCAGCAGCTCTCAGGGGGCGGACACC.

In the case of this clone: The read ends 3 residues early relative to the CDR3; the germline J gene fills the gap. The J gene is TRBJ2-1, the V gene TRBV6-4, with D possibly matching TRBD2 (6 bases). Trimming removed 3 bases from V and 5 bases from J, with 8 bases in between. From germline, CDR1 is MRHNA and CDR2 SNTAGT. The CDR3 has 13 residues. This chain's CDR3 is CASSETSNNEQFF. Partial CDR3 DNA: TGTGCCAGCAGTGAAACTAGCAACAATGAG.

The CDR3 is CASSLRTGRYGYTF. The sequenced part of the CDR3 DNA is TGTGCCAGCAGTTTAAGGACAGGGCGCTATGGC. The chain is built from TRBV12-3 or TRBV12-4 and TRBJ1-2; 8 bases agree with TRBD1. The read halts 3 residues ahead of the CDR3 end, with the missing end drawn from the germline J gene. V trimming: 2 bases; J trimming: 4 bases; junction bases outside the gene matches: 3. The CDR3 loop spans 14 amino acids.

Concerning this clone itself: The CDR3 end falls 3 residues outside the read, so it is completed with the germline J gene. The genes are TRBV2 and TRBJ2-5; TRBD2 matches at 11 bases. The CDR3 is 17 residues long. V lost 3 bases, J lost 2 bases, and 8 bases stayed unmatched. The germline gives CDR1 SNHLY, CDR2 FYNNEI. The sequenced part of the CDR3 DNA is TGTGCCAGCAGTGATTCCCCACTAGCGGGGGATCAAGAGACC. Protein: CASSDSPLAGDQET. From start to end, the CDR3 is CASSDSPLAGDQETQYF. Based on the CDR3 plus reference TRBV2 and TRBJ2-5, the full variable domain is EPEVTQTPSHQVTQMGQEVILRCVPISNHLYFYWYRQILGQKVEFLVSFYNNEISEKSEIFDDQFSVERPDGSNFTLKIRSTKLEDSAMYFCASSDSPLAGDQETQYFGPGTRLLVL.

For this clone: The read ends 3 residues shy of where the CDR3 ends; the end is completed using the germline J gene. The rearrangement links TRBV10-3 to TRBJ1-2; 11 bases line up with TRBD1. Germline V lookup: CDR1 ENHRY, CDR2 SYGVKD. The CDR3 totals 15 residues. CDR3: CAISLPPGQGGGYTF. Partial CDR3 DNA: TGTGCCATCAGTCTTCCTCCGGGACAGGGGGGCGGC.

As for this clone: The CDR3 end falls 3 residues outside the read, so it is completed with the germline J gene. The chain combines TRBV13 with TRBJ1-2, with D hard to call. Trimming took off 4 bases at V and 5 bases at J, with 8 bases between the two ends. Germline CDR1 reads PRHDT; CDR2 reads FYEKMQ (reference sequence). The CDR3 totals 12 residues. The part of the CDR3 DNA that was read is TGTGCCAGCAGCTACCCAGGATATGGC. Its translation: CASSYPGYG. The whole CDR3 reads CASSYPGYGYTF. The full variable domain, its missing parts supplied by reference TRBV13 and TRBJ1-2, is AAGVIQSPRHLIKEKRETATLKCYPIPRHDTVYWYQQGPGQDPQFLISFYEKMQSDKGSIPDRFSAQQFSDYHSELNMSSLELGDSALYFCASSYPGYGYTFGSGTRLTVV.

As regards this clone: The missing CDR3 end, 3 residues past where the read stops, is filled in from the germline J gene. The V call is TRBV5-1, the J call TRBJ2-3; TRBD2 matches 11 bases. Germline V gene data show CDR1 as SGHRS and CDR2 as YFSETQ. The V segment lost 2 bases and the J segment 4 bases; nucleotides outside the gene matches: 6. The CDR3 is 16 residues long. The DNA read from the CDR3 is TGCGCCAGCAGCTTTTTACTAGCGGGGGAACCAGATACG. Its translation is CASSFLLAGEPDT. The entire CDR3 is CASSFLLAGEPDTQYF.

Note on this clone: The read finishes 3 residues shy of the CDR3 end, and the germline J gene is used to complete it. The rearrangement joins TRBV7-9 to TRBJ1-6; 11 bases agree with TRBD1. Germline loops: CDR1 SEHNR, CDR2 FQNEAQ (reference sequence). CDR3 length equals 14 residues. V trimming: 8 bases; J trimming: 10 bases; junction bases outside the gene matches: 7. The CDR3 sequence is CASARDRGVSPLHF. The CDR3 DNA, read in part, is TGTGCCAGCGCCCGGGACAGGGGGGTATCACCC.

As concerns this clone: Sequencing ends 3 residues short of the CDR3 end; the germline J gene provides the rest. The rearrangement joins TRBV29-1 to TRBJ2-1; 9 nucleotides agree with TRBD2. Germline CDR1 and CDR2: SQVTM and ANQGSEA. The CDR3 has 16 residues. V gave up 1 base and J gave up 9 bases; unmatched junction bases: 13. CDR3 bases read: TGCAGCGTTGAAGTCGGTAGCGGGGGAGGTGTGAGTGAG. Protein: CSVEVGSGGGVSE. The whole CDR3 protein reads CSVEVGSGGGVSEQFF.

On this clone: The sequence runs out 3 residues before the end of the CDR3; the remainder is reconstructed from the germline J gene. This sequence joins TRBV20-1 and TRBJ2-7, with 8 bases lining up with TRBD1. Losses at the gene ends were 5 bases for V and 3 bases for J; bases not matched to a gene: 6. CDR1 is DFQATT and CDR2 is SNEGSKA in the germline V gene (reference sequence). The CDR3 consists of 13 residues. CDR3 sequence: CSAPQGDNYEQYF. Incomplete CDR3 DNA: TGCAGTGCTCCACAGGGGGATAACTACGAG.

Comment on this clone: From the germline J gene comes the end of the CDR3, since the read stops 3 residues before it. The chain employs TRBV10-3 and TRBJ1-1; D perhaps matches TRBD1 (5 bases). Germline loops: CDR1 ENHRY, CDR2 SYGVKD. The CDR3 totals 13 residues. CDR3 DNA (partial): TGTGCCATCAGTGAGTCGGCGAAGGGGGAA. Its protein is CAISESAKGE. The CDR3 reads in full as CAISESAKGEAFF.